This is a list of T cell receptor beta chains from one sample in a study of Graves' ophthalmopathy and Graves' hyperthyroidism. TCRdb recomputed calls from the multiplex PCR reads with MiXCR, one row per CDR3 protein. The profile covers 500,000 to 600,000 distinct CDR3 sequences, with just under 40% appearing a single time and about 4% taken by the ten largest. The sequenced material came from peripheral blood or thyroid tissue (not recorded which). All receptors come from an adult man with Graves' hyperthyroidism. CDR3s leave out the opening cysteine and the closing phenylalanine or tryptophan. D genes are given only for firm matches.

V	D	J	CDR3
TRBV2	.	TRBJ2-5	ASSPELQETQY
TRBV4-2	.	TRBJ2-5	ASSQDGTTGETQY
TRBV7-8	TRBD1	TRBJ2-6	ASSRDRSWANVLT
TRBV27	.	TRBJ1-6	ASSLISNSPLH
TRBV19	.	TRBJ1-4	ACRGGTTNEKLF
TRBV27	.	TRBJ2-2	ASSREANTGELF
TRBV7-9	TRBD1	TRBJ1-1	ASSTDLQGAAF
TRBV12-3/TRBV12-4	.	TRBJ1-5	ASSFRSNQPQH
TRBV7-9	.	TRBJ1-1	ASSLGALNLNTEAF
TRBV7-2	TRBD1	TRBJ2-7	ASSLADRGTVYEQY
TRBV10-3	.	TRBJ1-2	AISPGGGTKANYGYT
TRBV20-1	TRBD1	TRBJ1-5	SASIRGEQPQH
TRBV9	TRBD1	TRBJ1-1	ASSPRQGLTNTEAF
TRBV20-1	.	TRBJ2-7	SARAGYTYEQY
TRBV7-8	.	.	ASSQVMPGHQSYNEQF
TRBV11-3	TRBD1	TRBJ1-1	ASSPRDRGLSNTEAF